This T cell receptor beta chain appears in the sequencing data of a study of blood T cell repertoires in COVID-19. Study-wide context: PBMCs, B-cell-depleted T cells, or T cells provided the cDNA or gDNA that made up the material.

Trimming took 2 bases from V and 6 from J, leaving 9 bases between them. This CDR3 contains 14 residues. Germline V lookup: CDR1 SGDLS, CDR2 YYNGEE. The authors' processing: Researchers report that nucleated cell counts were estimated from reference gene primer amplification. The method was immunoSEQ multiplex PCR; TCRdb's version includes in-frame clones alone and lacks a portion of them. V and J calls and clone size are given by that table; D and trimming were obtained from the DNA. The table lists some 150,000 clones, 80% of them singletons. This clone has just a few counts. Sequencing used peripheral blood. This sequence joins TRBV9 and TRBJ1-6, with D perhaps TRBD1 (5 bases). The receptor comes from a man between 60 and 75 years old with acute or convalescent COVID-19. In DNA form, the CDR3 reads TGTGCCAGCAGCGTGGGGGGAAGTAATTCACCCCTCCACTTT. As protein: CASSVGGSNSPLHF.